The entry below gives a single T cell receptor (beta chain) sequence along with its context. What it recognizes is unknown. Template switching with 5'RACE generated the TCR cDNA and added a universal primer site and UMIs. TCRdb independently ran MiXCR on the 5' RACE reads; one entry per CDR3 protein. The table has nearly 550,000 distinct CDR3 sequences, about a fifth seen once. This sample stems from a study of T cells after yellow fever vaccination. General study results and limits: Subsequent booster samples again held most clones from primary vaccination (roughly 96% CD4, just under 90% CD8). Contamination by abundant bulk-population clonotypes could be present in FACS-sorted repertoires. Some clonotypes were seen in both the CD4 and the CD8 compartments. These made up a small share and likely arose from convergent recombination.

Germline V gene data show CDR1 as SGHAT and CDR2 as FQNNGV. The CDR3 runs to 16 residues. V lost 10 bases to trimming and J lost 2 bases, with 18 bases between them. The sequence came from a young man who received the YFV17D yellow fever vaccine. The V call is TRBV11-2, the J call TRBJ2-6, with a possible D match to TRBD2 (5 bases). The sequencing used PBMCs, collected 15 days after the yellow fever booster vaccination. The CDR3, as DNA: TGTGCCACTTCGCGTTGGTCGGAGGCTGGGGCCAACGTCCTGACTTTC. Translation gives CATSRWSEAGANVLTF.